This T cell receptor beta chain is from a study of PD-1 blockade in classical Hodgkin lymphoma. Study results and caveats: The study reported lower baseline TCR diversity in newly diagnosed patients than in healthy donors.

The CDR3 has 15 residues. Germline V gene data show CDR1 as LGHNA and CDR2 as YSLEER. V was clipped by 0 bases and J by 1 base, with 10 bases between them. For this clone: Its antigen is still unknown.

Profiled with immunoSEQ multiplex PCR; TCRdb holds only in-frame clones, not every one. The data contain about 62,000 clones, about 87% of them singletons. Relapse was seen in all patients after autologous stem cell transplantation, and brentuximab vedotin exposure was variable. The source material was peripheral blood mononuclear cells (PBMCs), sampled at baseline. The chain couples TRBV4-3 to TRBJ2-7; TRBD2 is a possible D gene (6 bases). The sequence derives from a human donor with classical Hodgkin lymphoma. The CDR3: CASSQDRAGSYEQYF. The CDR3 DNA is TGCGCCAGCAGCCAAGATCGGGCGGGGTCCTACGAGCAGTACTTC.